The entry that follows covers one TCR beta chain sequence. Germline CDR1 reads SGHTA; CDR2 reads FQGNSA. V dropped 5 bases and J dropped 2 bases, with 16 bases sitting between them. The CDR3 is 16 residues long. This record comes from a study of patients and donors after allogeneic stem cell transplantation. TCRdb redid the calling of the RT-PCR reads with MiXCR, one entry per CDR3 protein. The data show some 200,000 distinct CDR3 sequences, with around two fifths seen just once and less than 40% held by the top ten. Sequenced material: blood, either unsorted or a sorted T cell fraction (not recorded which). The chain uses TRBV7-2 and TRBJ1-3, with unresolved D. The receptor was derived from a human donor who was either an allogeneic HSCT recipient or a stem cell or donor lymphocyte infusion donor (not recorded which). It is not recorded whose cells these are; they may come from a transplant donor. CDR3 protein: CASSLTERVPGNTIYF. The CDR3 coding sequence is TGTGCCAGCAGCCTAACCGAGCGTGTCCCTGGAAACACCATATATTTT.